This T cell receptor (beta chain) was profiled in a study of radiation and T cells in renal cell carcinoma (dated by TCRdb to 2018 to 2020). In the study overall: In total, about 50 samples underwent TCR beta sequencing: 25 or so tumors plus 27 peripheral blood samples. Across all 53 samples, 4 million or so unique CDR3 nucleotide sequences encoding around 2.8 million unique CDR3 amino acid sequences were identified.

The intended sense of this specimen's time point label: tumor resected at nephrectomy. Read against the paper, the sample's treatment or condition label means: treatment-naive control, cytoreductive nephrectomy. Control tumors were obtained from treatment-naive renal cell carcinoma patients in whom cytoreductive nephrectomy was performed without prior radiation. All patients had renal cell carcinoma with clear cell pathology. Control tumors used for TCR sequencing were obtained from a handful of females and about 12 males (median age about 50 years, range roughly 40 to 82) and were resected from the early 2010s to the mid-2010s. The tumors were dissociated mechanically, digested with collagenase/hyaluronidase at 37 degrees C, processed in gentleMACS C tubes, and kept in liquid nitrogen. Genomic DNA for TCR sequencing was prepared using the QIAamp DNA Blood Mini Kit (Qiagen). The analyses included only samples that passed all quality control checks.

Following the manufacturer's recommendations, the immunoSEQ kit was used to generate TCR beta libraries from genomic DNA. To prepare the libraries, a first multiplex PCR with proprietary primers was run, followed by a second PCR that added unique barcodes, and a bead cleanup was done after each round. Each sample batch included a kit-provided positive control reaction and a negative control reaction. The final libraries were assessed on an Agilent 4200 TapeStation D1000 ScreenTape, pooled by volume, and quantified by qPCR. Sequencing was performed on an Illumina NextSeq500 with a MidOutput 150-cycle cartridge, and 156 Read1 and 15 Index1 cycles were run with kit custom primers. The pooled library was loaded at approximately 1 pM with an approximately 22% PhiX control spike-in. The authors processed their data as follows. The vendor-processed data were analyzed in R, and a clonotype was defined as all T cells that share the same CDR3 nucleotide sequence. For clone abundance analyses, frequencies were normalized to the 10,000 most abundant clones per sample. Before analysis, public T cell clones were removed, and these numbered fewer than six per sample on average. ImmunoMap was used for dominant motif analysis with the PAM10 matrix, a gap penalty of 30, and a homology threshold of 0.3, and any motif reaching a cumulative frequency of at least 0.01 was considered dominant. This is the immuneACCESS table as TCRdb keeps it, with only in-frame sequences that have V and J called. A part of the clones is gone; compared with another copy, unresolved V genes explain less than half, and the rest is unexplained. The V and J calls and clone size are taken from that table; D and trimming were inferred from the DNA. Counted in this sample were 15,000 to 20,000 clones; 58% of them appeared once. The ten largest clonotypes hold 9.7% of the sample.

Beyond this particular receptor, the publication reports: Because the trial had a single-armed design, the trial could not examine how radiation dose or scheduling affected the TCR repertoire. Compared with controls, irradiated tumors had higher TCR clonality, as the top 100 clonotypes made up an average of approximately 50% of the repertoire, versus about 40% in nephrectomy-only tumors. Intratumoral heterogeneity went uncaptured because the only tumor material available was small regions of around 1 g. Compared with control tumors, irradiated tumors had a greater number of dominant CDR3 motifs, and these motifs made up a bigger portion of the repertoire.

In the case of this clone: This clone's antigen is unknown. Base quality data are lacking; no much larger clone is found one base away.

Here the sequenced sample was tumor tissue, taken from a patient whose treatment was nephrectomy without radiotherapy. This sequence was found in a man aged 35 to 55 with renal cell carcinoma.

The CDR3 is CASSDTGAGTYEQYF. In nucleotides, the sequence is TGTGCCAGCAGCGACACGGGGGCTGGGACCTACGAGCAGTACTTC. The chain couples TRBV7-2 to TRBJ2-7, with the D segment possibly TRBD1 or TRBD2, each aligning over 6 bases. The germline V gene specifies SGHTA as CDR1 and FQGNSA as CDR2. Counted from cysteine to phenylalanine, this CDR3 has 15 amino acids. Just the 45-base CDR3 DNA is kept, in frame starting at base 1. Relative to germline, V is 5 bases shorter and J is 2 bases shorter, with 16 bases between their ends.